The clone carrying this T cell receptor (beta chain) has just one count. The data were produced by immunoSEQ multiplex PCR, yet TCRdb's version contains in-frame clones alone and is incomplete. The repertoire holds some 46,000 clones, with approximately 83% as singletons. The sample originates from a study of fetal regulatory T cell absence and autoimmunity. Study summary: Without clinical diabetes, IPEX patients showed exocrine pancreas autoimmunity.

Trimming removed 5 bases at V and 6 bases at J, with 11 bases between. CDR1 is SGHNT, CDR2 YENEEA, per germline. This CDR3 is 12 amino acids long. This TCR was sampled from a newborn boy with IPEX syndrome. The chain has TRBV11-3 and TRBJ2-7, with D tentatively TRBD2 (5 bases). Specimen: cord blood. Here the CDR3 DNA reads TGTGCCAGCAGCACCGAGGGAGTCGAGCAGTACTTC. Its translation: CASSTEGVEQYF.